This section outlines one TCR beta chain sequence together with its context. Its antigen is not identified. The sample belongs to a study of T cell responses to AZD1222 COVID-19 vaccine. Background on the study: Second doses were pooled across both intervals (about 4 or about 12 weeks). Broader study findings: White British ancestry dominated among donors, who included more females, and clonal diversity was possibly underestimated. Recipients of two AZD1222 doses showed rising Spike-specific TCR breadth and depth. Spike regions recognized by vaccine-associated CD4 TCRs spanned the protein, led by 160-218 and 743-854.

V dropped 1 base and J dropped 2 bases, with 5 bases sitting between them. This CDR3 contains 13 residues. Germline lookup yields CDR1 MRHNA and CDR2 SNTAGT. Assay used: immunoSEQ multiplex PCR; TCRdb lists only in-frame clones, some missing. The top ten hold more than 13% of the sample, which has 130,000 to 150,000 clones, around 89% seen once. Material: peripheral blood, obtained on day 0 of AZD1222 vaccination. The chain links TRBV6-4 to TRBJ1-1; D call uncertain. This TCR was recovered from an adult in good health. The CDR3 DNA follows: TGTGCCAGCAGTGACTTTCCAAACACTGAAGCTTTCTTT. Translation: CASSDFPNTEAFF.